This T cell receptor (beta chain) is from a study of blood T cells in healthy people across ages. CDR1 is SGHDN, CDR2 FVKESK, per germline. V gave up 4 bases and J gave up 8 bases, with 20 bases separating them. The CDR3 has 15 amino acids. Primers used in a second PCR of about 6 to 12 cycles were a sample-barcoded 5' primer and a J-beta primer mix. Tags on each cDNA molecule came from a template-switch adaptor with 12 random nucleotides. Each CDR3 protein gets one entry after TCRdb re-called the 5' RACE reads with MiXCR. The sample contains about 580,000 distinct CDR3 sequences, around half of which appear only once. This clonotype was seen only a few times. The antigen is not known. Regarding the study as a whole: Fewer expanded clones and more diversity marked long-lived versus aged donors. When one million T cells were used, diversity estimates were thought to be underestimates.

The rearrangement joins TRBV14 to TRBJ1-2; unclear D gene. The sequencing input was blood. This TCR was recovered from a man older than 75 in good health. The CDR3 DNA is TGTGCCAGCAGCCCCCTGAGTGTCCGCCTCGGGGGCTACACCTTC. It yields the protein CASSPLSVRLGGYTF.